This paragraph reports one T cell receptor beta chain. The source of the sample is a study of blood T cell repertoires in COVID-19. Under the authors' procedure: Using reference gene primer amplification, nucleated cell counts were estimated. Assay: immunoSEQ multiplex PCR; the TCRdb copy retains only in-frame clones and omits some. V and J calls and clone size are copied from that table; D and trimming were computed from the DNA. The sample shows some 180,000 clones, approximately 84% of them seen only once. Germline CDR1 KGHSH, CDR2 LQKENI. The CDR3 is made up of 14 amino acids. V lost 4 bases, J lost 3 bases, and 4 bases stayed unmatched.

The TCR sequence derives from a woman aged 80 or older with COVID-19, enrolled during active disease. Sequencing input: peripheral blood. The chain joins TRBV18 to TRBJ1-1; 8 bases are a match to TRBD1. The CDR3 coding sequence is TGTGCCAGCTCACTTTTGACAGGGGACACTGAAGCTTTCTTT. As protein: CASSLLTGDTEAFF.